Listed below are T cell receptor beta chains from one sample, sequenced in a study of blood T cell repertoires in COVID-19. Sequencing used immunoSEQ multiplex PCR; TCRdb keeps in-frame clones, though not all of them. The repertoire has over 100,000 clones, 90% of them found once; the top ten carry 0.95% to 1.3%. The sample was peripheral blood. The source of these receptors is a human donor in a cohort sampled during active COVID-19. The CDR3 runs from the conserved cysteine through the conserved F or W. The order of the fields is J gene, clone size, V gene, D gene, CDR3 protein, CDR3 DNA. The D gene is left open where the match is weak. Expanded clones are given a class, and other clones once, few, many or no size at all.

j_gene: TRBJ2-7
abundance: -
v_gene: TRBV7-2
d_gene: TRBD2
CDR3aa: CASSLWGGYEQYF
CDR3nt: TGTGCCAGCAGCTTATGGGGGGGGTACGAGCAGTACTTC

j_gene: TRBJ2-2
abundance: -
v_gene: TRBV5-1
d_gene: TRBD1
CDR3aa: CASNVAGGLTGELFF
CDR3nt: TGCGCCAGCAACGTCGCAGGGGGCTTGACCGGGGAGCTGTTTTTT

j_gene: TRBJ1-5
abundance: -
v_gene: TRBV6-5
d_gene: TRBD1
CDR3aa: CASRQQGAVNQPQHF
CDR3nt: TGTGCCAGCAGGCAACAGGGGGCGGTCAATCAGCCCCAGCATTTT

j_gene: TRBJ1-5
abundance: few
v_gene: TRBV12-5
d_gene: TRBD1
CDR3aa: CASGNGQGHQPQHF
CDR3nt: TGTGCTAGTGGTAACGGACAGGGACATCAGCCCCAGCATTTT

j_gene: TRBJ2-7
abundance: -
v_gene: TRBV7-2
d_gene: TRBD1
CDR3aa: CASSSLSGQGTQMPYEQYF
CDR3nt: TGTGCCAGCAGCTCGCTGTCGGGACAGGGAACCCAAATGCCCTACGAGCAGTACTTC

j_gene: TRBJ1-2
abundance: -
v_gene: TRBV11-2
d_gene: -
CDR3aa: CASSLRQSNYGYTF
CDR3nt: TGTGCCAGCAGCTTAAGACAGTCTAACTATGGCTACACCTTC

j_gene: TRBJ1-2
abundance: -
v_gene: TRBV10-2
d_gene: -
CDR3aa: CASSSPGYGYTF
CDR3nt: TGCGCCAGCAGTAGTCCGGGATATGGCTACACCTTC

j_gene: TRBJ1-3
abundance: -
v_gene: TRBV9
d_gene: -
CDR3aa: CASSVGGTGNTIYF
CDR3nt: TGTGCCAGCAGCGTAGGAGGAACTGGAAACACCATATATTTT

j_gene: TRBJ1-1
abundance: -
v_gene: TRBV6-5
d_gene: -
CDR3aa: CASRIVTGQNTEAFF
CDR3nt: TGTGCCAGCAGGATAGTAACAGGCCAGAACACTGAAGCTTTCTTT

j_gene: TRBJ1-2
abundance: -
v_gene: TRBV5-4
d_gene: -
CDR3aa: CASSYAVGSYGYTF
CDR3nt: TGTGCCAGCAGCTACGCGGTGGGGAGCTATGGCTACACCTTC

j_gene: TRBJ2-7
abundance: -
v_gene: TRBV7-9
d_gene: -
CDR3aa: CASSPFGQISYEQYF
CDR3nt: TGTGCCAGCAGCCCTTTCGGACAGATCTCCTACGAGCAGTACTTC

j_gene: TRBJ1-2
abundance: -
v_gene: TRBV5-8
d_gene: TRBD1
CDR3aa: CASSLGQGGIVRGYTF
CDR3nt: TGTGCCAGCAGCTTGGGACAGGGGGGAATAGTGAGGGGCTACACCTTC

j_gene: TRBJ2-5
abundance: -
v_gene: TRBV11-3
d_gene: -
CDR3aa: CASSPGEGAQETQYF
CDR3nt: TGTGCCAGCAGCCCCGGTGAAGGGGCCCAAGAGACCCAGTACTTC

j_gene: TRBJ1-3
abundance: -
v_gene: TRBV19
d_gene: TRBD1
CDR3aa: CASRDRAISSGNTIYF
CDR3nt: TGTGCCAGCCGGGACAGGGCGATTAGCTCTGGAAACACCATATATTTT

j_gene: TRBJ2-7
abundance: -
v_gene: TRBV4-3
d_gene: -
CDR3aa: CASSQDHLGGQYF
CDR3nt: TGCGCCAGCAGCCAAGATCATCTAGGGGGGCAGTACTTC

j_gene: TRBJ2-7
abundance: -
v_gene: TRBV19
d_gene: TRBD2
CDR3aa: CASSLLAGGGEQYF
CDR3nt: TGTGCCAGTAGCTTACTAGCGGGAGGAGGTGAGCAGTACTTC

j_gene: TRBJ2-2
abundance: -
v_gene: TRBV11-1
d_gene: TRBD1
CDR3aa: CASSRTTGTTGELFF
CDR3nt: TGTGCCAGCAGCCGAACGACAGGGACGACCGGGGAGCTGTTTTTT

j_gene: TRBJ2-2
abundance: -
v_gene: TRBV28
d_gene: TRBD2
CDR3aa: CASSFSGRGAGELFF
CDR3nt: TGTGCCAGCAGTTTTAGCGGGAGAGGAGCCGGGGAGCTGTTTTTT

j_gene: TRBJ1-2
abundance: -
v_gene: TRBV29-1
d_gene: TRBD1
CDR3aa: CSVDWDSYGYTF
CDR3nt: TGCAGCGTTGATTGGGACAGCTATGGCTACACCTTC

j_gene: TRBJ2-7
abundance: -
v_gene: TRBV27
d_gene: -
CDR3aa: CASSLEAGYYEQYF
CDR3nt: TGTGCCAGCAGTTTAGAGGCAGGGTACTACGAGCAGTACTTC

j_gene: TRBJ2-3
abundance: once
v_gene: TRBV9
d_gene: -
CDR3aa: CASSVGGPDGSDTQYF
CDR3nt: TGTGCCAGCAGCGTAGGAGGTCCTGACGGTTCAGATACGCAGTATTTT

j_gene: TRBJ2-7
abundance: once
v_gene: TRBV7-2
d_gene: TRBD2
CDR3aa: CASSPRGGEQYF
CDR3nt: TGTGCCAGCAGCCCGCGGGGGGGCGAGCAGTACTTC

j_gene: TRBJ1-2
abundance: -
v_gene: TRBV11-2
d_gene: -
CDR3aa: CASSLDFVGGPYGYTF
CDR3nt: TGTGCCAGCAGCTTAGATTTCGTCGGGGGGCCCTATGGCTACACCTTC

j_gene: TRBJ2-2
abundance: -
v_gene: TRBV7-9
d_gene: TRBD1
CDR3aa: CASSPRDRGGRELFF
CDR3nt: TGTGCCAGCAGCCCCCGGGACAGGGGTGGCCGGGAGCTGTTTTTT

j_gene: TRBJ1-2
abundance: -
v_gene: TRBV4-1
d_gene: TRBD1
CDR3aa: CASRQGDRPYGYTF
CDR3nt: TGCGCCAGCAGACAAGGGGACAGGCCTTATGGCTACACCTTC

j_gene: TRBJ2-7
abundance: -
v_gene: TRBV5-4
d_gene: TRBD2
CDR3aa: CASSTSGLAGGWAYEQYF
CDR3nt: TGTGCCAGCAGCACGTCGGGACTAGCGGGAGGTTGGGCCTACGAGCAGTACTTC

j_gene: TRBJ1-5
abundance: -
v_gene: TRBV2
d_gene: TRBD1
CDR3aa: CASRAGQGLNQPQHF
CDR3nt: TGTGCCAGCAGGGCGGGACAGGGTTTGAATCAGCCCCAGCATTTT

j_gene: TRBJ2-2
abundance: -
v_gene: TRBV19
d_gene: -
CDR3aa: CASNYDRSNTGELFF
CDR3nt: TGTGCCAGTAACTATGACAGGTCCAACACCGGGGAGCTGTTTTTT

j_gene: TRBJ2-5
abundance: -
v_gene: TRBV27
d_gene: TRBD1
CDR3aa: CASRGQGKETQYF
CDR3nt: TGTGCCAGCAGGGGACAGGGAAAAGAGACCCAGTACTTC

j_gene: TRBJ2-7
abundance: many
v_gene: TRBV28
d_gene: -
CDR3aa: CASSGQGWQYF
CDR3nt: TGTGCCAGCAGTGGGCAGGGCTGGCAGTACTTC

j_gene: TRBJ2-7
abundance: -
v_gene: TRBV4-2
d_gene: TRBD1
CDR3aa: CASSHETGTGGHEQYF
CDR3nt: TGTGCCAGCAGCCATGAAACCGGGACAGGGGGCCACGAGCAGTACTTC

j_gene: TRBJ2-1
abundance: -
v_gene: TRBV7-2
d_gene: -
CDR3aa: CASSPGSFYNEQFF
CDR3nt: TGTGCCAGCAGCCCAGGGTCCTTTTACAATGAGCAGTTCTTC

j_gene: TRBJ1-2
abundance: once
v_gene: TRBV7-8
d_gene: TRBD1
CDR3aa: CASSFYGTGLLTYGYTF
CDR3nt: TGTGCCAGCAGCTTTTACGGGACAGGCCTCTTGACCTATGGCTACACCTTC

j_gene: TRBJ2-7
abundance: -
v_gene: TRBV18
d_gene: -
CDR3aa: CASSPANSYEQYF
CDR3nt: TGTGCCAGCTCGCCTGCGAACTCCTACGAGCAGTACTTC

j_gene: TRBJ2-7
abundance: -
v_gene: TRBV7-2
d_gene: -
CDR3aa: CASSPSGKNYEQYF
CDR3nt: TGTGCCAGCAGCCCTTCCGGGAAAAACTACGAGCAGTACTTC

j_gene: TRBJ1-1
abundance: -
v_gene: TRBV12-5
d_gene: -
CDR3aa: CASGVHGSDTEAFF
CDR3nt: TGTGCTAGTGGGGTGCACGGGTCCGACACTGAAGCTTTCTTT

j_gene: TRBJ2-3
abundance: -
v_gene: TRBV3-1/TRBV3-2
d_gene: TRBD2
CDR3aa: CASSQVPGGAMQYF
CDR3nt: TGTGCCAGCAGCCAAGTCCCCGGGGGGGCTATGCAGTATTTT

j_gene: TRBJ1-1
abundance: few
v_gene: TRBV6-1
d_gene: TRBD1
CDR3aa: CASSEGPYRGREGAFF
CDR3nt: TGTGCCAGCAGTGAAGGGCCGTACAGGGGGCGGGAAGGAGCTTTCTTT

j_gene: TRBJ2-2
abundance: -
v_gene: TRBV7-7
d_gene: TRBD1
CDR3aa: CASSLGQGRTGELFF
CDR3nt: TGTGCCAGCAGCTTAGGACAGGGGAGGACCGGGGAGCTGTTTTTT

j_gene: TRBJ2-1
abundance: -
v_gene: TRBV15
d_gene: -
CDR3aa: CATSTAGNEQFF
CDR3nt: TGTGCCACCAGCACCGCAGGTAATGAGCAGTTCTTC

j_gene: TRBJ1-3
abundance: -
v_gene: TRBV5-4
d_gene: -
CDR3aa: CASSSGGKNTIYF
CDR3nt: TGTGCCAGCAGCTCAGGAGGGAAAAACACCATATATTTT

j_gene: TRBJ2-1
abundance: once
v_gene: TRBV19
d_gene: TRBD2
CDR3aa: CASSIGPRTSGLNYNEQFF
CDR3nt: TGTGCCAGTAGTATAGGGCCCAGGACTAGCGGCCTTAACTACAATGAGCAGTTCTTC

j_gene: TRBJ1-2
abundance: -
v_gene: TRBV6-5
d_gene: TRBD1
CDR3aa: CASSYRQGFGYTF
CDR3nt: TGTGCCAGCAGTTACAGACAGGGGTTTGGCTACACCTTC

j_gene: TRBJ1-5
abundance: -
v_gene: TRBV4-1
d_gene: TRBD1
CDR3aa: CASSLETGALNQPQHF
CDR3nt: TGCGCCAGCAGCCTAGAGACAGGGGCCCTCAATCAGCCCCAGCATTTT

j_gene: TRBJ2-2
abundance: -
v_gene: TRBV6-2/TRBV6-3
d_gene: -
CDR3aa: CASSYALLIADTGELFF
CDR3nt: TGTGCCAGCAGTTACGCACTATTGATAGCCGACACCGGGGAGCTGTTTTTT

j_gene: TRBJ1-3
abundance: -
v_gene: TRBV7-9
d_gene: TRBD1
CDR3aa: CASSSVGQGVENTIYF
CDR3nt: TGTGCCAGCAGCTCAGTGGGACAGGGGGTTGAAAACACCATATATTTT

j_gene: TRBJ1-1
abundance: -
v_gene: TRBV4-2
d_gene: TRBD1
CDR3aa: CASSQTGTANTEAFF
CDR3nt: TGTGCCAGCAGCCAAACCGGGACAGCGAACACTGAAGCTTTCTTT

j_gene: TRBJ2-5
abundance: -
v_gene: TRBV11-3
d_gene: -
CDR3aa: CASSLMRAETQYF
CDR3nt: TGTGCCAGCAGCTTAATGCGGGCTGAGACCCAGTACTTC